A selection of T cell receptor beta chains follows, all from one sample in a study of T cell changes during pregnancy in multiple sclerosis. Profiling relied on immunoSEQ multiplex PCR, and the TCRdb table lists in-frame clones only, not all of them. The sample records around 110,000 clones, less than 95% being singletons. This specimen was peripheral blood, taken before pregnancy. Receptors originate from a female donor with multiple sclerosis, enrolled in a pregnancy study. CDR3s leave out the opening cysteine and the closing phenylalanine or tryptophan. The D gene is left open where the match is weak. Clone size appears in some rows only: once, few, many, or a class for an expanded clone.

D: .
V: TRBV7-3
J: TRBJ2-3
size: .
CDR3: ASSLKQPPDTQY

D: TRBD2
V: TRBV11-3
J: TRBJ2-2
size: .
CDR3: ASSFTSSGRDTGELF

D: TRBD1
V: TRBV6-5
J: TRBJ1-2
size: .
CDR3: ASALTGDYGYT

D: TRBD1
V: TRBV5-4
J: TRBJ1-2
size: .
CDR3: ASSWDRARYGYT

D: .
V: TRBV27
J: TRBJ2-6
size: .
CDR3: ASSLTPNRGANVLT

D: TRBD1
V: TRBV29-1
J: TRBJ1-5
size: .
CDR3: SVLTTGTGGNQPQH

D: .
V: TRBV6-5
J: TRBJ2-7
size: .
CDR3: ASSYLGPPYEQY

D: .
V: TRBV7-9
J: TRBJ1-6
size: few
CDR3: ASSLVGQAPS

D: TRBD2
V: TRBV7-9
J: TRBJ2-5
size: .
CDR3: ASSLDPSGGASETQY

D: TRBD1
V: TRBV10-3
J: TRBJ1-1
size: .
CDR3: AIRGQKNTEAF

D: .
V: TRBV27
J: TRBJ1-1
size: .
CDR3: ASSSPTGGREAF

D: .
V: TRBV10-1
J: TRBJ1-3
size: .
CDR3: ASSESTRGRNTIY

D: TRBD2
V: TRBV5-1
J: TRBJ2-7
size: .
CDR3: ASSSGTNSYEQY

D: .
V: TRBV19
J: TRBJ2-1
size: .
CDR3: ASSMALVGNEQF

D: .
V: TRBV7-9
J: TRBJ1-1
size: .
CDR3: ASSSSNTEAF

D: .
V: TRBV7-2
J: TRBJ1-3
size: .
CDR3: ASSSSTTSSGNTIY

D: .
V: TRBV10-3
J: TRBJ1-3
size: .
CDR3: AISEAGHRSGNTIY

D: TRBD2
V: TRBV5-4
J: TRBJ2-4
size: .
CDR3: ASSPSGSLGVQY

D: TRBD2
V: TRBV6-6
J: TRBJ2-1
size: .
CDR3: ASRKQPGLAGGEQF

D: TRBD2
V: TRBV7-9
J: TRBJ2-1
size: .
CDR3: ASSLMLAGGPSEQF

D: TRBD1
V: TRBV30
J: TRBJ2-3
size: .
CDR3: AWTVGTGPDTQY

D: .
V: TRBV5-6
J: TRBJ2-1
size: .
CDR3: ASSHGVGGRF

D: TRBD2
V: TRBV6-5
J: TRBJ2-1
size: .
CDR3: ASRPTSGLYNEQF

D: .
V: TRBV5-1
J: TRBJ1-1
size: .
CDR3: ASSLGGAPTEAF

D: TRBD1
V: TRBV7-8
J: TRBJ2-7
size: few
CDR3: ASSPGGGYEQY

D: .
V: TRBV19
J: TRBJ2-2
size: .
CDR3: ATARGGPNTGELF

D: .
V: TRBV11-1
J: TRBJ2-2
size: .
CDR3: ASSARTTGELF

D: TRBD2
V: TRBV11-3
J: TRBJ2-2
size: .
CDR3: ASSSSPGGARGEELF

D: .
V: TRBV29-1
J: TRBJ2-3
size: .
CDR3: SVEGRQSTDTQY

D: .
V: TRBV13
J: TRBJ1-3
size: few
CDR3: ASSPTGFGNTIY

D: .
V: TRBV7-2
J: TRBJ2-5
size: .
CDR3: ASSLLAGIVETQY

D: TRBD2
V: TRBV7-9
J: TRBJ2-5
size: .
CDR3: ASSLTSGAKETQY

D: .
V: TRBV7-6
J: TRBJ2-7
size: .
CDR3: ASSSSSYEQY

D: .
V: TRBV7-9
J: TRBJ2-1
size: .
CDR3: ASSFPGSYNEQF

D: .
V: TRBV6-4
J: TRBJ1-6
size: .
CDR3: ASSQKQVAHIVSYNSPLH

D: TRBD1
V: TRBV27
J: TRBJ1-2
size: .
CDR3: ASSTRTLDRGLDDRGYT

D: .
V: TRBV18
J: TRBJ2-2
size: .
CDR3: ASSPPGRANTGELF

D: .
V: TRBV7-9
J: TRBJ1-5
size: once
CDR3: ASSLGGQPQH

D: .
V: TRBV11-3
J: TRBJ2-5
size: .
CDR3: ASSSVQGLGYQETQY

D: TRBD1
V: TRBV6-5
J: TRBJ2-5
size: .
CDR3: ATRALDRGGETQY

D: .
V: TRBV11-2
J: TRBJ1-3
size: .
CDR3: ASSPRPGGTGNTIY

D: .
V: TRBV28
J: TRBJ2-7
size: .
CDR3: ASNYRDANYEQY

D: TRBD2
V: TRBV6-7
J: TRBJ2-7
size: .
CDR3: ASSYIRGGHSYEQY

D: .
V: TRBV6-5
J: TRBJ2-7
size: .
CDR3: ASTRPGTYEQY

D: .
V: TRBV9
J: TRBJ2-3
size: .
CDR3: ASSVGSGVKTDTQY